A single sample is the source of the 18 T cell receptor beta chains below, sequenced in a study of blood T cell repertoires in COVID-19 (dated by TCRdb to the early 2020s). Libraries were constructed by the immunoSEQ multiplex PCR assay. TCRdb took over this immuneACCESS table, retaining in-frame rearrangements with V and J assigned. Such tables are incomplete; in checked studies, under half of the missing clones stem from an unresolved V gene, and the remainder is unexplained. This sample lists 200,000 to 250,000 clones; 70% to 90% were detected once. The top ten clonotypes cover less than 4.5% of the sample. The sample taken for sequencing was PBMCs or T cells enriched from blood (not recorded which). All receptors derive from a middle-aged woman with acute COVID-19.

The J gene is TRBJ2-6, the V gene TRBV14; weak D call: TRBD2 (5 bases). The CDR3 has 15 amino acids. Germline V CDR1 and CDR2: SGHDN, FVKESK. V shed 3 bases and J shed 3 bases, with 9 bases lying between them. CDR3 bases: TGTGCCAGCAGCCATTCTGGGAGTGGGGCCAACGTCCTGACTTTC. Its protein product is CASSHSGSGANVLTF.

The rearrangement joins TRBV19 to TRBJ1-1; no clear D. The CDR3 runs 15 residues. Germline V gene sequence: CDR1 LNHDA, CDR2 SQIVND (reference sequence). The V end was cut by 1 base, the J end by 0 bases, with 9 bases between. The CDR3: CASSIGASLNTEAFF. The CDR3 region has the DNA TGTGCCAGTAGTATAGGGGCCAGCTTGAACACTGAAGCTTTCTTT.

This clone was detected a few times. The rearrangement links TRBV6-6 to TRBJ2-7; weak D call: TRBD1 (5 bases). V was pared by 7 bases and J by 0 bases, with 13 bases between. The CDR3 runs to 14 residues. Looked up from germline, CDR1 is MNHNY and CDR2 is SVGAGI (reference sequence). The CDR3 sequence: CASTDSFSSYEQYF. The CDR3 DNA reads TGTGCCAGCACAGACAGTTTTAGCTCCTACGAGCAGTACTTC.

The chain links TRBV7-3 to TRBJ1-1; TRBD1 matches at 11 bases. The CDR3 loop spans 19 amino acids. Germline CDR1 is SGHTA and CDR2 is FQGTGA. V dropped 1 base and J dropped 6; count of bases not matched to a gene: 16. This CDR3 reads CASSLNPGPDRGRKAEAFF. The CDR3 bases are TGTGCCAGCAGCTTAAATCCCGGTCCGGACAGGGGGCGGAAGGCTGAAGCTTTCTTT.

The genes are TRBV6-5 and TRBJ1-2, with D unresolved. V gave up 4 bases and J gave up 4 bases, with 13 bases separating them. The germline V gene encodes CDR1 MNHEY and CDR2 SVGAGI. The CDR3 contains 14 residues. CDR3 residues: CASSLDIQSYGYTF. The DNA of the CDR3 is TGTGCCAGCAGTTTAGACATACAGTCCTATGGCTACACCTTC.

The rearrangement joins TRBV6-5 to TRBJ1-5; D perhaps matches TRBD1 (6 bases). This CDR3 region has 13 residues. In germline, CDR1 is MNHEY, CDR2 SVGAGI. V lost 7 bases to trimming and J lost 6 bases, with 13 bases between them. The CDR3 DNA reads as TGTGCCAGCATGTCAGGGGCCAGTCAGCCCCAGCATTTT. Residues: CASMSGASQPQHF.

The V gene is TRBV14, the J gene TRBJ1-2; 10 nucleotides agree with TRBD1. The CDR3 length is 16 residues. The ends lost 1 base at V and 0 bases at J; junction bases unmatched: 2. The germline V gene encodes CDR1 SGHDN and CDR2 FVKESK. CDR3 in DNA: TGTGCCAGCAGCCAAGGAGGGACAGGGGCTAACTATGGCTACACCTTC. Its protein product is CASSQGGTGANYGYTF.

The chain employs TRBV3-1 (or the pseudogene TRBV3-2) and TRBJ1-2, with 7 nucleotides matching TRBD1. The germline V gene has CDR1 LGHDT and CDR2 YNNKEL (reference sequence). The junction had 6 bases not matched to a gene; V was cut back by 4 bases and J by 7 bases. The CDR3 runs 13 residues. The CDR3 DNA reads TGTGCCAGCAGCCTTCGGACAGGAACTGGCTACACCTTC. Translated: CASSLRTGTGYTF.

In DNA form, the CDR3 reads TGTGCCAGCAGTGAAGCGCTCCAGGGGCAGGGGCAGCCCCAGCATTTT. Translation gives CASSEALQGQGQPQHF. The chain links TRBV2 to TRBJ1-5; the D gene is possibly TRBD1 (6 bases). The CDR3 is made up of 16 amino acids. CDR1 is SNHLY, CDR2 FYNNEI, per germline. The V gene lost 0 bases and the J gene lost 7 bases, with 16 bases spanning the gap.

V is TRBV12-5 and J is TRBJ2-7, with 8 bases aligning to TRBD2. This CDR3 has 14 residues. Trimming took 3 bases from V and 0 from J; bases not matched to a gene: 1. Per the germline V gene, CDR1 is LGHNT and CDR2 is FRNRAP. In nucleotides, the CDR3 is TGTGCTAGTGGTTTAGGACTAGCCTCCTACGAGCAGTACTTC. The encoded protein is CASGLGLASYEQYF.

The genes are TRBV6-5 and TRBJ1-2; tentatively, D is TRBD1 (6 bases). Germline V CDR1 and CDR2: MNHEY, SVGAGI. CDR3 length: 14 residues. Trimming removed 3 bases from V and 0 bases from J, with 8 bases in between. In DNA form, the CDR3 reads TGTGCCAGCAGTTATTCAGGGGCTAACTATGGCTACACCTTC. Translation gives CASSYSGANYGYTF.

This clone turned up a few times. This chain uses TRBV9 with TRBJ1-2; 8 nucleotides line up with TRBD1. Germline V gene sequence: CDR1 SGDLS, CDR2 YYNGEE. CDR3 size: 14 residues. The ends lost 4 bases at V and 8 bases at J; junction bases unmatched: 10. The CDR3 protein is CASSPRTGGTGYTF. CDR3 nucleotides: TGTGCCAGCAGCCCCAGAACAGGGGGAACGGGCTACACCTTC.

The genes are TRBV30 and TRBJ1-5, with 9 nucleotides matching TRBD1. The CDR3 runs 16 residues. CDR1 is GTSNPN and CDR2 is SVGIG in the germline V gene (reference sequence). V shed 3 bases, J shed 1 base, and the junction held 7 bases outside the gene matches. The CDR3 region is CAWSRPGTGSNQPQHF. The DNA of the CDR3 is TGTGCCTGGAGCCGTCCCGGGACAGGGAGCAATCAGCCCCAGCATTTT. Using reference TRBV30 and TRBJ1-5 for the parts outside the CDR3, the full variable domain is SQTIHQWPATLVQPVGSPLSLECTVEGTSNPNLYWYRQAAGRGLQLLFYSVGIGQISSEVPQNLSASRPQDRQFILSSKKLLLSDSGFYLCAWSRPGTGSNQPQHFGDGTRLSIL.

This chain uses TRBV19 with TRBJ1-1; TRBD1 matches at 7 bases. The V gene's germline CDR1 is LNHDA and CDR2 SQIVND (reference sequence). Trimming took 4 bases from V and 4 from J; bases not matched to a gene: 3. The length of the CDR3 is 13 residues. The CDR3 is CASSRDSFTEAFF. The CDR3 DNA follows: TGTGCCAGTAGTAGGGACAGTTTCACTGAAGCTTTCTTT.

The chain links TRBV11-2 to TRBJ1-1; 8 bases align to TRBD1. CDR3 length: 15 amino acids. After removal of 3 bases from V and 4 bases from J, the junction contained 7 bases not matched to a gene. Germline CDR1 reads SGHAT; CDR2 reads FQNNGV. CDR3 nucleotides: TGTGCCAGCAGCTTCGCAACAGGGGGGTTCACTGAAGCTTTCTTT. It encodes CASSFATGGFTEAFF. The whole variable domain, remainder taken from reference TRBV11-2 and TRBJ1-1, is EAGVAQSPRYKIIEKRQSVAFWCNPISGHATLYWYQQILGQGPKLLIQFQNNGVVDDSQLPKDRFSAERLKGVDSTLKIQPAKLEDSAVYLCASSFATGGFTEAFFGQGTRLTVV.

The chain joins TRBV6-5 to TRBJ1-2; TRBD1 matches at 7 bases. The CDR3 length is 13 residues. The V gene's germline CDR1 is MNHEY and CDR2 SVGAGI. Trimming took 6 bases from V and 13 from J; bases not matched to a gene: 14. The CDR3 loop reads CASSDNLRTGPTF. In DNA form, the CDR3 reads TGTGCCAGCAGCGACAACCTTAGGACAGGACCCACCTTC.

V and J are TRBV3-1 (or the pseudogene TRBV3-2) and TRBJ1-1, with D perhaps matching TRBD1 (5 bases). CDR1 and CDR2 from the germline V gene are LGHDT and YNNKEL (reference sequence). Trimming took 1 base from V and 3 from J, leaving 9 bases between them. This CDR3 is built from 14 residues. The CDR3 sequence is CASSQARDYTEAFF. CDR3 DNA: TGTGCCAGCAGCCAAGCCCGGGACTACACTGAAGCTTTCTTT.

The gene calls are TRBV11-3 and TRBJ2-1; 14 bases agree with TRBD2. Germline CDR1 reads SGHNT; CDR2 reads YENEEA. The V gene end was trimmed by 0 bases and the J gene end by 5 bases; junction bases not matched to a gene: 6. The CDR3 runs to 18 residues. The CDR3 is CASSLEAGLAGAHNEQFF. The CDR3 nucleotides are TGTGCCAGCAGCTTAGAAGCGGGACTAGCGGGAGCTCACAATGAGCAGTTCTTC. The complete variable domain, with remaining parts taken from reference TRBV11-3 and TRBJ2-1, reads EAGVVQSPRYKIIEKKQPVAFWCNPISGHNTLYWYLQNLGQGPELLIRYENEEAVDDSQLPKDRFSAERLKGVDSTLKIQPAELGDSAVYLCASSLEAGLAGAHNEQFFGPGTRLTVL.